These T cell receptor beta chains were read from a single sample in a study of blood T cell repertoires in COVID-19. The method was immunoSEQ multiplex PCR; TCRdb's version includes in-frame clones alone and lacks a portion of them. The table includes 250,000 to 350,000 clones, 87% detected once. The specimen was peripheral blood. The receptors originated from a man aged 18 to 29 with active or convalescent COVID-19. Each CDR3 is given with its conserved first and last residue. A D gene is named only where the DNA matches it firmly. Rows may omit the clone size; those that give it use once, few, many or a size class.

d_call	clone_size	v_call	j_call	cdr3_nt	cdr3_aa
.	.	TRBV6-5	TRBJ1-1	TGTGCCAGCAGTTATGGGAGTGGGGACACTGAAGCTTTCTTT	CASSYGSGDTEAFF
.	.	TRBV5-4	TRBJ2-7	TGTGCCAGCAGCCAAGTGGGCTCGAGAGAATACGAGCAGTACTTC	CASSQVGSREYEQYF
TRBD2	.	TRBV19	TRBJ2-1	TGTGCCAGTAGTTGGCGGACTAGCGGGGACAATGAGCAGTTCTTC	CASSWRTSGDNEQFF
.	.	TRBV14	TRBJ2-3	TGTGCCAGCAGCCAAGATCTTGGGACGGGGGACACAGATACGCAGTATTTT	CASSQDLGTGDTDTQYF
TRBD2	.	TRBV2	TRBJ2-3	TGTGCCAGCAGTGATCCGGCGGGGGGGCAAGATACGCAGTATTTT	CASSDPAGGQDTQYF
TRBD1	.	TRBV7-9	TRBJ2-5	TGTGCCAGCAGTTCAGGACAGGGGCCCTTAGAGACCCAGTACTTC	CASSSGQGPLETQYF
TRBD2	.	TRBV7-2	TRBJ2-5	TGTGCCAGCAGCTTAGCTTTACCGGGGGGAGAGACCCAGTACTTC	CASSLALPGGETQYF
TRBD2	few	TRBV6-4	TRBJ2-3	TGTGCCAGCAGTGACTCGACTAGCGGGGCCTCTACGCAGTATTTT	CASSDSTSGASTQYF
TRBD2	once	TRBV3-1/TRBV3-2	TRBJ2-2	TGTGCCAGCAGCCTAGGGACTAGCGGGATCTCCGGGGAGCTGTTTTTT	CASSLGTSGISGELFF
.	.	TRBV11-2	TRBJ2-7	TGTGCCAGCAGCCTAGGTTCGGGCTCCTACGAGCAGTACTTC	CASSLGSGSYEQYF
.	.	TRBV4-3	TRBJ1-2	TGCGCCAGCAGCCCAGACGGCTATGGCTACACCTTC	CASSPDGYGYTF
.	.	TRBV29-1	TRBJ1-2	TGCAGCGTTGCTGCTAACTATGGCTACACCTTC	CSVAANYGYTF
TRBD2	.	TRBV3-1/TRBV3-2	TRBJ2-7	TGTGCCAGCAGCCAAGATCAAGGACTAGTCTCGATCTACGAGCAGTACTTC	CASSQDQGLVSIYEQYF
TRBD2	.	TRBV5-1	TRBJ2-1	TGCGCCAGCAGCCATTGGACTAGCGGTAACAATGAGCAGTTCTTC	CASSHWTSGNNEQFF
.	.	TRBV28	TRBJ1-2	TGTGCCAGCAGAGGCCGGGGAAACCTCTATGGCTACACCTTC	CASRGRGNLYGYTF
.	.	TRBV6-1	TRBJ2-7	TGTGCCAGCAGTGAACGGGATGCCAGCTCCTACGAGCAGTACTTC	CASSERDASSYEQYF
.	.	TRBV19	TRBJ1-2	TGTGCCACTACCGTGACCGACAGGACAGACTATGGCTACACCTTC	CATTVTDRTDYGYTF
TRBD2	.	TRBV19	TRBJ2-1	TGTGCCAGTAGTCTCCCGGGAGGGCCCTACAATGAGCAGTTCTTC	CASSLPGGPYNEQFF
TRBD2	.	TRBV7-8	TRBJ2-3	TGTGCCAGCACCCAGACTAGCGGGGCAACAGATACGCAGTATTTT	CASTQTSGATDTQYF
.	.	TRBV6-2/TRBV6-3	TRBJ1-2	TGTGCCAGCAGTTACTCGGCAGGACAGCCCCTCTATGGCTACACCTTC	CASSYSAGQPLYGYTF
TRBD1	few	TRBV5-4	TRBJ1-1	TGTGCCAGCAGCTTCCGGGACAGAACTTTCTTT	CASSFRDRTFF
.	few	TRBV27	TRBJ1-2	TGTGCCAGCAGTCGGGGGGGTGATGGCTACACCTTC	CASSRGGDGYTF
TRBD2	.	TRBV27	TRBJ2-7	TGTGCCAGCAGTTCAAGACTAGCGGACTCCTACGAGCAGTACTTC	CASSSRLADSYEQYF
.	.	TRBV19	TRBJ2-7	TGTGCCAGTAGTAAGGGCCTGGGGCAGGGGCCGACCTACGAGCAGTACTTC	CASSKGLGQGPTYEQYF
TRBD2	.	TRBV20-1	TRBJ2-3	TGCAGTGCTAGTAGCGGGGACACCGACACAGATACGCAGTATTTT	CSASSGDTDTDTQYF